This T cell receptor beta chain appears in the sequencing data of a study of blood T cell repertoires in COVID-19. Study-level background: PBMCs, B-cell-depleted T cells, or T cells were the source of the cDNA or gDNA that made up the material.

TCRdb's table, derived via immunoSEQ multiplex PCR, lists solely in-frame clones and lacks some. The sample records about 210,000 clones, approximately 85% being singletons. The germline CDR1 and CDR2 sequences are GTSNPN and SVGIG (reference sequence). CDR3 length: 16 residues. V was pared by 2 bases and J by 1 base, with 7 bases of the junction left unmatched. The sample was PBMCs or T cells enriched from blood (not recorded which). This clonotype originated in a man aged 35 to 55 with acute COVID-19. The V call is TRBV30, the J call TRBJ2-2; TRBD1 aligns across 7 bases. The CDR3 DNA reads TGTGCCTGGAGTAGGGGGCAGGGGCTGAACACCGGGGAGCTGTTTTTT. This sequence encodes CAWSRGQGLNTGELFF.